The rows below give T cell receptor beta chains drawn from one sample of a study of T-cell memory formation after mild COVID-19. TCRdb passed the 5' RACE reads through MiXCR, listing each CDR3 protein once. Among about 110,000 distinct CDR3 sequences, around 15% were seen once, and the ten largest hold approximately 43%. Sequencing was carried out using PBMCs or a T cell subset sorted from them (not recorded which). Receptor source: a young man who had mild COVID-19 (a few samples of this study predate the infection). Cell type and time point are not known. The CDR3 runs from the conserved cysteine through the conserved F or W. The order of the fields is J gene, clone size, V gene, D gene, CDR3 DNA, CDR3 protein. A D gene is named only where the DNA matches it firmly. Clone sizes are given selectively: once, few, many, or a class where the clone is expanded.

>TRBJ2-7|few|TRBV6-5|.
TGTGCCAGCAGCCCCGCGAGGCACACTAGCTCCTACGAGCAGTACTTC
CASSPARHTSSYEQYF
>TRBJ1-2|.|TRBV4-3|.
TGCGCCAGCAGCCAAGGCGCGGGGGGATATTGGGGCTACACCTTC
CASSQGAGGYWGYTF
>TRBJ2-5|.|TRBV7-9|TRBD1
TGTGCCAGCAGCTCCCCCCTGGGACAGCCTCAAGAGACCCAGTACTTC
CASSSPLGQPQETQYF
>TRBJ1-3|.|TRBV20-1|.
TGCAGTGCTAGAGGGGCCTACTCTGGAAACACCATATATTTT
CSARGAYSGNTIYF
>TRBJ2-2|.|TRBV4-1|.
TGCGCCAGCAGCCCATGGGCTCCAAACACCGGGGAGCTGTTTTTT
CASSPWAPNTGELFF
>TRBJ1-1|.|TRBV21-1|.
TGTGCCAGCAGCAATTCACCCCCGCCAGGCCACATGAGAGCCATGAACACTGAAGCTTTCTTT
CASSNSPPPGHMRAMNTEAFF
>TRBJ2-4|few|TRBV19|.
TGTGCCAGTAGTATAGCGGCGGGGATTAGGAACATTCAGTACTTC
CASSIAAGIRNIQYF
>TRBJ1-1|.|TRBV4-1|TRBD1
TGCGCCAGCAGCCAAGCCCCAGGGGGGAACACTGAAGCTTTCTTT
CASSQAPGGNTEAFF
>TRBJ2-1|.|TRBV5-1|.
TGCGCCAGCAGTCCAGGGAATCAAATCGAGCAGTTCTTC
CASSPGNQIEQFF
>TRBJ2-3|many|TRBV7-8|.
TGTGCCAGCAGCTTAGAGGAGGGGGCCACAGATACGCAGTATTTT
CASSLEEGATDTQYF
>TRBJ2-1|.|TRBV6-5|.
TGTGCCAGCAGTTACGGTGGGGTCACGGGCTACAATGAGCAGTTCTTC
CASSYGGVTGYNEQFF
>TRBJ2-2|.|TRBV11-2|.
TGTGCCGACGGTCGGGGAGCCGGGGAGCTGTTTTTT
CADGRGAGELFF
>TRBJ2-3|few|TRBV7-3|TRBD1
TGTGCCAGCCGACAGGGATTGGTGCGCACAGATACGCAGTATTTT
CASRQGLVRTDTQYF
>TRBJ2-7|.|TRBV13|TRBD1
TGTGCCAGCTCAGGACAGGGGGCCCACGAGCAGTACTTC
CASSGQGAHEQYF
>TRBJ2-7|.|TRBV6-2/TRBV6-3|TRBD1
TGTGCCAGCAGTCATACACGGGACAGCGGAATCTACGAGCAGTACTTC
CASSHTRDSGIYEQYF
>TRBJ2-1|.|TRBV10-1|.
TGCGCCAGGGGAAGTAGAAGTCCGGAGCAGTTCTTC
CARGSRSPEQFF
>TRBJ2-2|.|TRBV12-3/TRBV12-4|.
TGTGCCAGCAGTTGGTCCCTTAGGGCCGGGGAGCTGTTTTTT
CASSWSLRAGELFF
>TRBJ2-3|.|TRBV4-1|TRBD2
TGCGCCAGCAGCCTTGGGACTAGCGGGGGTGTAGATACGCAGTATTTT
CASSLGTSGGVDTQYF
>TRBJ1-2|few|TRBV20-1|.
TGCAGTGCTAGCGGTGTAGGGGGGCCTGGCTACACCTTC
CSASGVGGPGYTF
>TRBJ1-1|few|TRBV12-5|.
TGTGCTAGTGGGTTCGGGGCCTCCGAAGCTTTCTTT
CASGFGASEAFF
>TRBJ2-6|few|TRBV6-5|TRBD1
TGTGCCAGCAGTGATGACAGGGGGTATGGTGGGGCCAACGTCCTGACTTTC
CASSDDRGYGGANVLTF
>TRBJ2-1|medium-sized|TRBV9|.
TGTGCCAGCAGCGGGATGACTTCCGAGCAGTTCTTC
CASSGMTSEQFF
>TRBJ2-2|.|TRBV27|.
TGTGCCAGCAGCACGGGGGTGAACACCGGGGAGCTGTTTTTT
CASSTGVNTGELFF
>TRBJ2-7|.|TRBV6-5|TRBD1
TGTGCCAGCAGTTACGATCAGGGGGCGCGTGGCGAGCAGTACTTC
CASSYDQGARGEQYF
>TRBJ2-7|many|TRBV4-1|.
TGCGCCAGCAGCCCGAGCCAGGGTAACGAGCAGTACTTC
CASSPSQGNEQYF
>TRBJ2-2|.|TRBV11-2|.
TGTGCCAGCAGCTTGCAGAAGAAGAACACCGGGGAGCTGTTTTTT
CASSLQKKNTGELFF
>TRBJ1-2|few|TRBV27|TRBD1
TGTGCCGCCAGCAGTACGGGGACAGGGGCTAACTATGGCTACACCTTC
CAASSTGTGANYGYTF
>TRBJ2-1|many|TRBV5-1|TRBD1
TGCGCCAGCAGCATCCGACAGGGTACCTACAATGAGCAGTTCTTC
CASSIRQGTYNEQFF
>TRBJ2-1|.|TRBV19|.
TGTGCCAGTAGTAGGCGGTCTACGGATGAGCAGTTCTTC
CASSRRSTDEQFF
>TRBJ2-5|few|TRBV7-2|TRBD1
TGTGCCAGCAGCCAACCCGTCCGACAGGGGAGGGAGACCCAGTACTTC
CASSQPVRQGRETQYF
>TRBJ2-5|.|TRBV21-1|.
TGTGCCAGCGGACAAAGTGTATCGGAGACCCAGTACTTC
CASGQSVSETQYF
>TRBJ2-3|.|TRBV9|.
TGTGCCAGCAGCGCATCGGGGGCCACAGATACGCAGTATTTT
CASSASGATDTQYF
>TRBJ1-1|.|TRBV10-3|TRBD1
TGTGCCATCAGTGAACGGGACAGGGAGACTGAAGCTTTCTTT
CAISERDRETEAFF
>TRBJ1-6|many|TRBV7-2|.
TGTGCCAGCAGCTTAGCCCGCCCGAGCTCCTATAATTCACCCCTCCACTTT
CASSLARPSSYNSPLHF
>TRBJ2-7|many|TRBV27|.
TGTGCCAGCAGTTTGTTCGGGCAGGAGCAGTACTTC
CASSLFGQEQYF
>TRBJ2-3|many|TRBV20-1|.
TGCAGTGCTAGCGGGGAGTATTACGGGACAGATACGCAGTATTTT
CSASGEYYGTDTQYF
>TRBJ1-3|few|TRBV20-1|.
TGCAGTGCTAGAGGTACCCTCGGACAGCCTGGAAACACCATATATTTT
CSARGTLGQPGNTIYF
>TRBJ2-2|many|TRBV12-3/TRBV12-4|.
TGTGCCAGCAGTTCCCGACTTCTACTAAACACCGGGGAGCTGTTTTTT
CASSSRLLLNTGELFF